The 21 T cell receptor beta chains listed next were all sequenced from one sample in a study of post-analysis software for immune sequencing data. Overall study results and limits: About five TRBV segments (TRBV5-6, TRBV5-1 and TRBV20-1 among them) occurred more frequently in patients than in controls.

The antigens of these receptors remain unknown. TCR beta cDNA libraries had unique molecular identifiers. One entry per CDR3 protein results from TCRdb running MiXCR on the PCR reads. The data contain hundreds of thousands of distinct CDR3 sequences, 59% of them singletons. Sequenced input: blood. Source of these receptors: a girl aged 2 to 9 with multiple sclerosis.

On this clonotype itself: The conserved phenylalanine or tryptophan normally closing the CDR3 is absent here, so this likely arose from a read error. The chain uses TRBV7-9 and TRBJ2-1; perhaps TRBD2 as D (6 bases). Trimming pared 1 base from V and 5 bases from J, leaving 9 bases between. CDR3 length equals 14 residues. The germline CDR1 and CDR2 sequences are SEHNR and FQNEAQ (reference sequence). The CDR3 spells CASSLVLANNEQFS. In nucleotides, the CDR3 is TGTGCCAGCAGCTTAGTGCTAGCGAACAATGAGCAGTTCTCC.

The chain is built from TRBV5-1 and TRBJ1-2, with unresolved D. Germline CDR1 is SGHRS and CDR2 is YFSETQ. V lost 2 bases and J 4 bases, leaving 9 bases between the germline ends. CDR3 length: 13 residues. The CDR3 protein is CASSLTLGYGYTF. In DNA, the CDR3 is TGCGCCAGCAGCTTAACCCTTGGCTATGGCTACACCTTC.

This clonotype was counted only a few times. The rearrangement uses TRBV6-5 and TRBJ2-4; D might be TRBD2 (6 bases). V was cut by 10 bases and J by 5 bases, with 24 bases left in between. Germline V gives CDR1 MNHEY, CDR2 SVGAGI. This CDR3 has 16 amino acids. The chain's CDR3 is CATRQRSGRGENIQYF. DNA for the CDR3: TGTGCCACCCGTCAGAGGTCCGGGAGAGGCGAAAACATTCAGTACTTC.

This clonotype appeared a few times. The J gene is TRBJ2-3, the V gene TRBV11-2; 9 bases line up with TRBD2. The ends lost 5 bases at V and 3 bases at J; junction bases unmatched: 12. This CDR3 has 17 residues. Germline CDR1 reads SGHAT; CDR2 reads FQNNGV. As DNA, the CDR3 is TGTGCCAGCAGCGGGGCTAGCGGGGAGCTCTGGACAGATACGCAGTATTTT. Protein sequence: CASSGASGELWTDTQYF.

DNA for the CDR3: TGCGCCAGCAGCGCCCAACTGACTAACGGGGGGGGAGGTGAGCAGTTCTTC. It specifies CASSAQLTNGGGGEQFF. The chain couples TRBV4-3 to TRBJ2-1; TRBD2 agrees at 8 bases. V was pared by 5 bases and J by 9 bases, with 18 bases of the junction left unmatched. The CDR3 length is 17 residues. Germline values: CDR1 LGHNA, CDR2 YSLEER.

This clonotype was found a few times. The chain joins TRBV5-4 to TRBJ2-3; 13 bases map to TRBD2. The V gene end was trimmed by 4 bases and the J gene end by 1 base; junction bases not matched to a gene: 12. This CDR3 region has 19 residues. The germline CDR1 and CDR2 sequences are SGHNT and YYREEE (reference sequence). CDR3 region: CASSQGPGLAGRGTDTQYF. The CDR3 bases are TGTGCCAGCAGCCAAGGACCGGGACTAGCGGGGCGGGGCACAGATACGCAGTATTTT.

The CDR3 nucleotides are TGTGCCAGCAGCTTAGAGACTAGCTTATTCCAAGAGACCCAGTACTTC. This gives the protein CASSLETSLFQETQYF. V and J are TRBV11-2 and TRBJ2-5, with TRBD2 matching over 7 bases. Germline CDR1 reads SGHAT; CDR2 reads FQNNGV. The junction had 5 bases not matched to a gene; V was cut back by 0 bases and J by 1 base. The length of the CDR3 is 16 residues.

With respect to this clonotype: Mismatch with germline at one junction end may stem from a read error. This chain links TRBV2 with TRBJ2-3, with D perhaps given as TRBD1 or TRBD2 (5 bases each). Germline V lookup: CDR1 SNHLY, CDR2 FYNNEI. The CDR3 extends over 15 amino acids. The CDR3 nucleotides are TGTGCCAGCAGTGAAGGAGGGTCTGGCACAGGTACGCAGTATTTT. Amino acids: CASSEGGSGTGTQYF.

This chain connects TRBV28 to TRBJ2-7; 9 positions agree with TRBD2. This CDR3 is built from 14 residues. V lost 5 bases to trimming and J lost 2 bases; unmatched junction nucleotides: 4. Germline V gives CDR1 MDHEN, CDR2 SYDVKM. The DNA of the CDR3 is TGTGCCAGCAGTCCTAGCGGGGCCACCTACGAGCAGTACTTC. It is translated as CASSPSGATYEQYF.

The chain is built from TRBV7-2 and TRBJ2-1; D unclear. Germline CDR1 reads SGHTA; CDR2 reads FQGNSA. The CDR3 contains 13 residues. The V and J ends lost 2 bases and 12 bases respectively, with 14 bases between them. CDR3 DNA sequence: TGTGCCAGCAGCTTACGCTATTTCCCGGGGCAGTTCTTC. The encoded protein is CASSLRYFPGQFF.

This clonotype has a single count. The V and J genes are TRBV20-1 and TRBJ2-1, with a tentative D call TRBD2 (7 bases). V was shortened by 3 bases and J by 5 bases, with 14 bases between the two germline ends. The CDR3 has 14 residues. The germline gives CDR1 DFQATT, CDR2 SNEGSKA (reference sequence). CDR3 nucleotides: TGCAGTGCTAGGGGTCAGGGGAGGGACAATGAGCAGTTCTTC. This sequence encodes CSARGQGRDNEQFF.

The chain employs TRBV29-1 and TRBJ2-1, with 7 bases that match TRBD2. Germline-derived CDR1 and CDR2 are SQVTM and ANQGSEA. The CDR3 consists of 13 residues. With V trimmed by 6 bases and J by 2 bases, 4 bases remained unmatched. The CDR3 here is CSVGGWPYNEQFF. In nucleotides, the CDR3 is TGCAGCGTGGGAGGGTGGCCCTACAATGAGCAGTTCTTC.

Points on this clonotype: Sequence at one end of the junction differs from germline and may be a read error. The chain carries TRBV12-3 or TRBV12-4 and TRBJ2-3; no firm D call. The CDR3 extends over 14 amino acids. In nucleotides, the CDR3 is TGTGCCAGCAGTCTAATGACGAGCAAAGATACGCAGTATTTT. Its protein product is CASSLMTSKDTQYF.

The CDR3 loop is CSAPGHTREETQYF. For the CDR3, the DNA is TGCAGTGCCCCGGGGCATACCAGGGAAGAGACCCAGTACTTC. This chain uses TRBV20-1 with TRBJ2-5; perhaps D is TRBD1 or TRBD2 (5 bases each). The CDR3 extends over 14 amino acids. V was trimmed by 6 bases and J by 3 bases, leaving 17 bases between them. Germline loops: CDR1 DFQATT, CDR2 SNEGSKA (reference sequence).

The gene calls are TRBV15 and TRBJ1-5, with a tentative D call TRBD1 (6 bases). Trimming cost V 5 bases and J 6 bases, with 14 bases left between them. Germline V gene data show CDR1 as LNHNV and CDR2 as YYDKDF (reference sequence). The CDR3 contains 14 residues. CDR3 in DNA: TGTGCCACCAGCCGAGGACAGCAGGCTCAGCCCCAGCATTTT. Protein sequence: CATSRGQQAQPQHF. Supplemented by reference TRBV15 and TRBJ1-5, the full variable domain reads DAMVIQNPRYQVTQFGKPVTLSCSQTLNHNVMYWYQQKSSQAPKLLFHYYDKDFNNEADTPDNFQSRRPNTSFCFLDIRSPGLGDTAMYLCATSRGQQAQPQHFGDGTRLSIL.

This clonotype was detected a few times. J is TRBJ2-3 and V is TRBV12-3 or TRBV12-4; D is unclear. Trimming left V 3 bases short and J 2 bases short, with 6 bases between. This CDR3 region has 13 residues. CDR3 DNA sequence: TGTGCCAGCAGTTTCGGCCACACAGATACGCAGTATTTT. The encoded protein is CASSFGHTDTQYF.

This clonotype was detected only once. This chain joins TRBV10-3 and TRBJ1-1; D perhaps matches TRBD1 (6 bases). V gave up 9 bases and J gave up 5 bases, with 13 bases separating them. The CDR3 loop spans 12 amino acids. The germline CDR1 and CDR2 sequences are ENHRY and SYGVKD. The CDR3: CAIGGGGTEAFF. CDR3 DNA sequence: TGTGCCATTGGGGGCGGTGGGACTGAAGCTTTCTTT.

The chain carries TRBV15 and TRBJ1-1, with D tentatively TRBD1 (5 bases). The V gene lost 4 bases and the J gene lost 12 bases, with 18 bases spanning the gap. Germline values: CDR1 LNHNV, CDR2 YYDKDF (reference sequence). CDR3 length: 13 residues. The CDR3 region is CATSNEAGGVTFF. CDR3 coding DNA: TGTGCCACCAGCAATGAGGCGGGGGGAGTAACTTTCTTT.

The chain combines TRBV11-2 with TRBJ2-2; TRBD2 matches at 10 bases. The J segment lost 2 bases and the V segment lost 6 bases, leaving 9 bases of the junction unmatched. The CDR3 is 17 residues long. Per germline, CDR1 SGHAT and CDR2 FQNNGV. DNA for the CDR3: TGTGCCAGCAGTTCTCCTAGCGGGGGATCTAACACCGGGGAGCTGTTTTTT. This translates into CASSSPSGGSNTGELFF.

The rearrangement links TRBV7-2 to TRBJ1-2; a weak D match, TRBD1 (5 bases). With 8 bases removed from V and 4 bases from J, the gap between germline ends came to 14 bases. Germline V CDR1 and CDR2: SGHTA, FQGNSA. CDR3 size: 13 residues. CDR3 residues: CASASGGVYGYTF. The CDR3 coding sequence is TGTGCCAGCGCTAGTGGAGGGGTCTATGGCTACACCTTC. The whole variable domain, remainder taken from reference TRBV7-2 and TRBJ1-2, is GAGVSQSPSNKVTEKGKDVELRCDPISGHTALYWYRQSLGQGLEFLIYFQGNSAPDKSGLPSDRFSAERTGGSVSTLTIQRTQQEDSAVYLCASASGGVYGYTFGSGTRLTVV.

This clonotype was found a few times. The V gene is TRBV12-3 or TRBV12-4, the J gene TRBJ1-5; D not resolved. This CDR3 comprises 16 residues. Trimming left V 6 bases short and J 0 bases short, with 15 bases between. The CDR3 spells CASSPPPESSNQPQHF. CDR3 coding DNA: TGTGCCAGCAGCCCTCCTCCCGAGAGTAGCAATCAGCCCCAGCATTTT.